The 6 T cell receptor beta chains presented below share a single source sample, sequenced in a study of blood T cells in healthy people across ages (dated by TCRdb to the mid-2010s). The library was built by means of 5' RACE. These reads were obtained on an Illumina HiSeq 2500. A second PCR of about 6 to 12 cycles was performed with a sample-barcoded 5' primer and a J-beta primer mix. TCRdb reprocessed the public reads (quality trimming at Q25 with fastp, clone calling with MiXCR) and kept in-frame beta chains. Rows matching on CDR3 protein sequence are summarized as one entry with the most common DNA and genes. The sample table holds about 730,000 distinct CDR3 sequences, of which approximately 39% were seen once. Approximately 22% of the sample lies in the top ten. Sequenced input: blood. The source is a woman in her sixties or seventies in good health.

This clonotype has more than one count but fewer than ten. The gene calls are TRBV7-2 and TRBJ1-5; D ambiguous. Germline assignment: CDR1 SGHTA and CDR2 FQGNSA. There are 14 residues in the CDR3. Trimming cost V 4 bases and J 7 bases, with 14 bases left between them. DNA for the CDR3: TGTGCCAGCAGCTCATCAAATAGGGCACAGCCCCAGCATTTT. Encoded protein: CASSSSNRAQPQHF.

The rearrangement joins TRBV4-1 to TRBJ2-1; TRBD1 is a possible D gene (6 bases). CDR1 is MGHRA and CDR2 is YSYEKL in the germline V gene. The CDR3 loop spans 15 amino acids. V was trimmed by 1 base and J by 13 bases, leaving 20 bases between them. CDR3 sequence (DNA): TGCGCCAGCAGCCAAGGTTGGGGGCCGGGCGAGACCCAGTTCTTC. It is translated as CASSQGWGPGETQFF.

This clonotype has ten or more counts. This could be a read error, since a much larger clone is one nucleotide away. The chain has TRBV6-1 and TRBJ2-5; TRBD2 aligns across 12 bases. Germline V lookup: CDR1 MNHNS, CDR2 SASEGT. This CDR3 has 16 residues. J gave up 11 bases and V 5 bases, and 15 bases lay outside the gene matches. This CDR3 is CASSKGLAGRVNEQYF. The CDR3 DNA sequence: TGTGCCAGCAGTAAGGGACTAGCGGGCCGGGTCAATGAGCAGTACTTC.

The genes are TRBV7-3 and TRBJ2-3; 7 positions agree with TRBD2. Germline assignment: CDR1 SGHTA and CDR2 FQGTGA. With V trimmed by 4 bases and J by 4 bases, 5 bases remained unmatched. This CDR3 is built from 14 residues. For the CDR3, the DNA is TGTGCCAGCAGCTCTGCTGGGGGGGCAGATACGCAGTATTTT. Amino acids: CASSSAGGADTQYF.

The rearrangement joins TRBV5-1 to TRBJ2-5; D possibly corresponds to TRBD2 (5 bases). This CDR3 comprises 15 residues. Deletions cut 7 bases from V and 11 bases from J, with 27 bases between. The germline V gene has CDR1 SGHRS and CDR2 YFSETQ. The DNA of the CDR3 is TGCGCCAGCGTTCCCTCGGGCCGCGGGCACAATGAGCAGTACTTC. This gives the protein CASVPSGRGHNEQYF.

This clonotype was found many times. The chain uses TRBV10-3 and TRBJ2-3; TRBD2 might be the D (6 bases). The CDR3 is 15 residues long. The V gene's germline CDR1 is ENHRY and CDR2 SYGVKD. V was pared by 0 bases and J by 4 bases, with 11 bases between. CDR3 DNA: TGTGCCATCAGTGAGTCGACGGGGGAAGCAGATACGCAGTATTTT. It translates to CAISESTGEADTQYF.